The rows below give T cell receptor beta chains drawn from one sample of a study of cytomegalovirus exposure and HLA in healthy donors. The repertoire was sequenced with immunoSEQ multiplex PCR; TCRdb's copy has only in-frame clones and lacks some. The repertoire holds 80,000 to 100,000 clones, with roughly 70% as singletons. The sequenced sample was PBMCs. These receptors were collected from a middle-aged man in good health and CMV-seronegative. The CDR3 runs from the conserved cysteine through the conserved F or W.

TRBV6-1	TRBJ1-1	CASSTEALNTEAFF
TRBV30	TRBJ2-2	CAWSVGLASGELFF
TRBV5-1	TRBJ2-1	CASSEGGSSYNEQFF
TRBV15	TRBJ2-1	CATLGRRVGANEQFF
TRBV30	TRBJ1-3	CAWSAGTRSTNTIYF
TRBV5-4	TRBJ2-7	CASSHMTGGSYEQYF
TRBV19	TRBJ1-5	CASSGRAQPQHF
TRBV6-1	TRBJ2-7	CASRTGSFSSYEQYF
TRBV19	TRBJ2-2	CASSKATSRRTGELFF
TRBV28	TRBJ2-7	CASSLAQAGASYEQYF
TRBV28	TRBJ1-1	CASSWTFLGTEAFF
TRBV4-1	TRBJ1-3	CASSQTGAAYTIYF
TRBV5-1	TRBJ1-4	CASSSSGQGVEKLFF
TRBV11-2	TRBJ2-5	CASSLDSRETQYF
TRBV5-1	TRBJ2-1	CASSTGQGNEQFF
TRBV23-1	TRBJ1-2	CASSQSREAGLLRVDGYTF
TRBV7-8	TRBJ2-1	CASSLVDVAGGNEQFF
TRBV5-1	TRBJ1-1	CASSLLQGNTEAFF
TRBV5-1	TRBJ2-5	CASRRTGGWETQYF
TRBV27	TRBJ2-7	CASSSLRDRDYEQYF
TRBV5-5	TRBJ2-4	CASSLTAAKRENIQYF
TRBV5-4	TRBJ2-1	CASTNIDSSNEQFF
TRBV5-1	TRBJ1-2	CASSLLSANYGYTF
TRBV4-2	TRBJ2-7	CASSQTRDSYEQYF
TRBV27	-	CASSVRSGLSEQYF
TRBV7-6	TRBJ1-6	CASSLTAYNSPLHF
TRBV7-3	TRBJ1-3	CASSLGQGLRSGNTIYF
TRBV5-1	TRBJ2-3	CASSLYGDRASTDTQYF
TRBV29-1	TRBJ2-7	CSVSDSRNSYEQYF
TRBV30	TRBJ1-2	CAWSVVGGFGYTF
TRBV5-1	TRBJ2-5	CASSASGAGGPIGETQYF
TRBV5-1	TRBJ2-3	CASSWTGLLSTDTQYF